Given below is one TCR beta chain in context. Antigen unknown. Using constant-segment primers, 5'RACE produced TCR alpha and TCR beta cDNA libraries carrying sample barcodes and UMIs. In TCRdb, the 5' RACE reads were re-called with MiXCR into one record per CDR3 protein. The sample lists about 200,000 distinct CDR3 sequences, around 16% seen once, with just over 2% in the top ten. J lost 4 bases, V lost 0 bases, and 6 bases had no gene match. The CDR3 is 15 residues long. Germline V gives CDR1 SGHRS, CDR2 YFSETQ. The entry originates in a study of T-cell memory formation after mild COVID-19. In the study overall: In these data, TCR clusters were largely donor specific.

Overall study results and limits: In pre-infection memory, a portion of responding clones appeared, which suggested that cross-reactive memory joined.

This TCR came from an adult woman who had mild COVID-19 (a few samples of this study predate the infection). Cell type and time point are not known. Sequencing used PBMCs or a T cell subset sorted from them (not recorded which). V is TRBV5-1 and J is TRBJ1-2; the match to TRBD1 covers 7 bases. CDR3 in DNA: TGCGCCAGCAGCTTGGGGACAGGAGGAGTCTATGGCTACACCTTC. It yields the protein CASSLGTGGVYGYTF. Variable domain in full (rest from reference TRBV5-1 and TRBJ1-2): KAGVTQTPRYLIKTRGQQVTLSCSPISGHRSVSWYQQTPGQGLQFLFEYFSETQRNKGNFPGRFSGRQFSNSRSEMNVSTLELGDSALYLCASSLGTGGVYGYTFGSGTRLTVV.